The 5 T cell receptor beta chains presented below share a single source sample, sequenced in a study of blood T cell repertoires in COVID-19. Data came from immunoSEQ multiplex PCR; TCRdb stores just in-frame clones and leaves some out. The sample has 120,000 or so clones, roughly 88% seen once. The sample was peripheral blood. The source is a man between 40 and 49 years old with acute or convalescent COVID-19.

The chain uses TRBV30 and TRBJ2-3, with TRBD1 matching 8 bases. The CDR3 totals 15 residues. Looked up from germline, CDR1 is GTSNPN and CDR2 is SVGIG (reference sequence). V was pared by 0 bases and J by 1 base, with 3 bases of the junction left unmatched. In nucleotides, the CDR3 is TGTGCCTGGAGTGTCCGGGGACAGGGCACAGATACGCAGTATTTT. It yields the protein CAWSVRGQGTDTQYF.

The J gene is TRBJ1-2, the V gene TRBV30, with a tentative D call TRBD1 (6 bases). Germline assignment: CDR1 GTSNPN and CDR2 SVGIG (reference sequence). The ends were cut back, 0 bases at V and 4 bases at J, with 9 bases in the middle. The CDR3 length is 13 residues. CDR3 sequence reads: CAWSVGRGYGYTF. CDR3 in DNA: TGTGCCTGGAGTGTGGGCAGGGGCTATGGCTACACCTTC. Complete variable domain (other parts from reference TRBV30 and TRBJ1-2): SQTIHQWPATLVQPVGSPLSLECTVEGTSNPNLYWYRQAAGRGLQLLFYSVGIGQISSEVPQNLSASRPQDRQFILSSKKLLLSDSGFYLCAWSVGRGYGYTFGSGTRLTVV.

The V gene is TRBV10-3, the J gene TRBJ1-6, with a tentative D call TRBD1 (5 bases). Trimming took off 4 bases at V and 6 bases at J, with 13 bases between the two ends. The CDR3 runs 15 residues. Germline CDR1 is ENHRY and CDR2 is SYGVKD. This chain's CDR3 is CAISGTGTLNSPLHF. The CDR3, as DNA: TGTGCCATCAGTGGGACCGGGACTCTTAATTCACCCCTCCACTTT.

The V call is TRBV4-1, the J call TRBJ2-7; TRBD1 matches 8 bases. CDR1 and CDR2 (germline): MGHRA, YSYEKL. V lost 1 base to trimming and J lost 4 bases; unmatched junction nucleotides: 3. The CDR3 totals 14 residues. The CDR3 DNA is TGCGCCAGCAGCCAAGTGAGACAGGGGTACGAGCAGTACTTC. It specifies CASSQVRQGYEQYF.

This chain links TRBV9 with TRBJ2-3; 15 bases align to TRBD2. The CDR3 extends over 19 amino acids. The germline CDR1 and CDR2 sequences are SGDLS and YYNGEE. J lost 0 bases, V lost 3 bases, and 8 bases had no gene match. In nucleotides, the CDR3 is TGTGCCAGCAGCGCCCCCGGGACTAGCGGGGGGACTAGCACAGATACGCAGTATTTT. Residues: CASSAPGTSGGTSTDTQYF. Combining the CDR3 with reference TRBV9 and TRBJ2-3 gives the whole variable domain DSGVTQTPKHLITATGQRVTLRCSPRSGDLSVYWYQQSLDQGLQFLIQYYNGEERAKGNILERFSAQQFPDLHSELNLSSLELGDSALYFCASSAPGTSGGTSTDTQYFGPGTRLTVL.